This T cell receptor (beta chain) comes out of a study of shared clonotypes between healthy human individuals. Generated by immunoSEQ multiplex PCR, the TCRdb table keeps only in-frame clones and is missing some. The table lists millions of clones, 85% to 95% of them singletons. The CDR3 consists of 12 residues. Germline V gene sequence: CDR1 MNHNS, CDR2 SASEGT. Between the trimmed V and J ends, which lost 5 bases and 7 bases, there was a span of 11 bases. This chain connects TRBV6-1 to TRBJ2-5; a possible D gene is TRBD2 (5 bases). The sequenced sample consisted of naive CD4+ T cells sorted from blood. Subset here: CD45RA+ positively selected. The TCR was taken from a man between 18 and 35 years old in good health. CDR3: CASSSLRGTQYF. The CDR3 DNA follows: TGTGCCAGCAGTTCTCTCCGGGGGACCCAGTACTTC.